This TCR beta chain was recorded in a study of T cell repertoires in cytomegalovirus infection. Study context: Newly reported HLA-C-restricted and thoroughly characterized HLA-B-restricted CMV epitopes were employed. Study-level findings and limits: There were carriers of CMV plus the relevant HLA, and cumulative public TCR beta family frequency identified them. CMV-specific HLA-C-restricted TCR beta clonotypes dominated the ex vivo response.

TCRdb passed the reads through MiXCR, listing each CDR3 protein once. The top ten hold around 15% of the sample, which has around 900,000 distinct CDR3 sequences, around 29% seen once. Comment on this clonotype: The antigen is unknown.

Trimming left V 6 bases short and J 3 bases short, with 23 bases between. The length of the CDR3 is 18 residues. Germline CDR1 reads MDHEN; CDR2 reads SYDVKM. The chain employs TRBV28 and TRBJ2-2, with D perhaps being TRBD1 or TRBD2 (5 bases each). The clonotype was recovered from a human donor in good health (CMV status not recorded). Some clones in this sample may be carry-over from other donors' samples. Sequenced here: cultured CD8+ T cells from PBMCs, sampled from culture after CMV antigen stimulation. The CDR3 DNA sequence: TGTGCCAGCAGCCCTTTCTGGCAGGGAGCGACCCACACCGGGGAGCTGTTTTTT. Amino acids: CASSPFWQGATHTGELFF. Full variable domain (rest looked up from reference TRBV28 and TRBJ2-2): DVKVTQSSRYLVKRTGEKVFLECVQDMDHENMFWYRQDPGLGLRLIYFSYDVKMKEKGDIPEGYSVSREKKERFSLILESASTNQTSMYLCASSPFWQGATHTGELFFGEGSRLTVL.